This T cell receptor (beta chain) originates from a study of blood T cell repertoires in COVID-19. Study overall: Whether acute or convalescent, the COVID-19 samples came from the United States, Italy and Spain. Sample material is recorded as cDNA or gDNA derived from T cells, B-cell-depleted T cells, or PBMCs.

Seattle-derived patients entered the study during active infection and were followed longitudinally. There are 13 residues in the CDR3. V was pared by 0 bases and J by 8 bases, with 9 bases between. Germline V gives CDR1 KGHDR, CDR2 SFDVKD. The authors' processing: Reference gene primer amplification yielded estimated nucleated cell counts. Assay used: immunoSEQ multiplex PCR; TCRdb lists only in-frame clones, some missing. The V and J calls and the clone size are those of that table, but D and trimming were determined from the DNA. Here the sample spans about 160,000 clones, around 92% being singletons.

This receptor was taken from a man aged 25-45 years with COVID-19, enrolled during active disease. This chain joins TRBV24-1 and TRBJ1-2; TRBD1 might be the D (5 bases). Sequencing used peripheral blood. The CDR3 region is CATSDLGGDGYTF. The CDR3 DNA follows: TGTGCCACCAGTGATTTGGGAGGGGACGGCTACACCTTC.